This record covers a single TCR beta chain. Its antigen is unknown. The PCR ran on 60 Vbeta and 13 Jbeta primers. The table came from immunoSEQ multiplex PCR; TCRdb's copy has only in-frame clones and leaves some out. The table includes roughly 190,000 clones, approximately 78% detected once. The data originate from a study of cytomegalovirus exposure and HLA in healthy donors. For the study at large: Drawn from HLA-typed donors, about 82 million unique TCRs were held in an early data release. The study, taken as a whole, reports: HLA alleles were associated with 15,000 to 20,000 TCR beta sequences in a later analysis at 0.05 false discovery rate. The study assumed roughly uniform donor sequencing depth for presence/absence analyses. Most subjects' HLA-A and HLA-B alleles were reportedly predicted from TCR beta sequences.

The CDR3 is 21 amino acids. The clonotype was recovered from a young woman in good health and CMV-seronegative. Sample: PBMCs. This chain links TRBV21-1 with TRBJ2-2; the table names TRBD2, a call not compared with the DNA. TRBV21-1 is marked as a pseudogene. The CDR3 spells CASSKEGPGKRRPAGTGELFF. Here the CDR3 DNA reads TGTGCCAGCAGCAAAGAGGGCCCGGGAAAACGGAGACCCGCGGGCACCGGGGAGCTGTTTTTT.